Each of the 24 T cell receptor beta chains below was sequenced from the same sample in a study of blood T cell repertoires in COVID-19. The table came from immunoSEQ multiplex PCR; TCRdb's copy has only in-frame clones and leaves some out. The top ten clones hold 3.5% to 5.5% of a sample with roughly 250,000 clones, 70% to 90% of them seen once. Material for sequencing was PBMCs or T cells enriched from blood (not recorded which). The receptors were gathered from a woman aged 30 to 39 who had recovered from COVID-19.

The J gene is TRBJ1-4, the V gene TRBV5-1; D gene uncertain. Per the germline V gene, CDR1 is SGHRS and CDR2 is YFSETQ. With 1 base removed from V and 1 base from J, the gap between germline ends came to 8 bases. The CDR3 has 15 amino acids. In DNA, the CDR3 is TGCGCCAGCAGCTTGCAAGGAGGAACTAATGAAAAACTGTTTTTT. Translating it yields CASSLQGGTNEKLFF. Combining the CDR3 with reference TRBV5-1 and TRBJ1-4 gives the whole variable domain KAGVTQTPRYLIKTRGQQVTLSCSPISGHRSVSWYQQTPGQGLQFLFEYFSETQRNKGNFPGRFSGRQFSNSRSEMNVSTLELGDSALYLCASSLQGGTNEKLFFGSGTQLSVL.

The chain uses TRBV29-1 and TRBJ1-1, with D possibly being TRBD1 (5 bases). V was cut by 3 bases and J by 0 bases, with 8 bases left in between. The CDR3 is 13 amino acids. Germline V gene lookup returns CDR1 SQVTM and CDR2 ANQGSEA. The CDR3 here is CSVETVLNTEAFF. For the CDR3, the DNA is TGCAGCGTTGAGACAGTCCTGAACACTGAAGCTTTCTTT.

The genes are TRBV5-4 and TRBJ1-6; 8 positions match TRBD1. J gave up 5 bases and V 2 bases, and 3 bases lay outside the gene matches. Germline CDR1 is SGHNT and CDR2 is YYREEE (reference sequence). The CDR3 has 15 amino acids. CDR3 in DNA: TGTGCCAGCAGCTTTCGGACAGGGAATAATTCACCCCTCCACTTT. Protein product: CASSFRTGNNSPLHF.

CDR3 sequence (DNA): TGTGCCAGCAGCCCCCCGCGCGAGTTAGATTCACCCCTCCACTTT. Amino acid sequence: CASSPPRELDSPLHF. The chain uses TRBV6-5 and TRBJ1-6; D gene unclear. The CDR3 is 15 amino acids. V gave up 6 bases and J gave up 8 bases, with 17 bases separating them. CDR1 and CDR2 (germline): MNHEY, SVGAGI.

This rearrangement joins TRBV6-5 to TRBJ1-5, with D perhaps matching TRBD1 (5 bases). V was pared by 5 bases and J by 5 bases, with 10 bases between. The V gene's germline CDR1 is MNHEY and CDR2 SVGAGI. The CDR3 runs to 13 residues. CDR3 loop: CASSPGGDQPQHF. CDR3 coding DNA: TGTGCCAGCAGTCCTGGGGGGGATCAGCCCCAGCATTTT.

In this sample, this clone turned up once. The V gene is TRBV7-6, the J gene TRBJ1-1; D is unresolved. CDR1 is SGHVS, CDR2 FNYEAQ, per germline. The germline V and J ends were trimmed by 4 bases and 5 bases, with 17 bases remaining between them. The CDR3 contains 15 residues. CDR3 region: CASSSQPGEGTEAFF. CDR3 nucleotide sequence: TGTGCCAGCAGCTCGCAACCGGGCGAGGGTACTGAAGCTTTCTTT.

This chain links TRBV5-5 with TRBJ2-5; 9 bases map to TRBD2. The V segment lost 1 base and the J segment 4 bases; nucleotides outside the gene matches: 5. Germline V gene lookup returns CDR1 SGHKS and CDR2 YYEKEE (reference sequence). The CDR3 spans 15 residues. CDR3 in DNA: TGTGCCAGCAGCTTGCCTAGCGGGGTAGCAGAGACCCAGTACTTC. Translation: CASSLPSGVAETQYF.

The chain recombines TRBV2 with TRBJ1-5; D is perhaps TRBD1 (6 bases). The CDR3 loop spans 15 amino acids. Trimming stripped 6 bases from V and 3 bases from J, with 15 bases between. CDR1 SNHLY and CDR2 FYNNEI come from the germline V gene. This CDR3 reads CASSADGQNNQPQHF. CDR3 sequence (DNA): TGTGCCAGCAGCGCCGATGGACAGAACAATCAGCCCCAGCATTTT.

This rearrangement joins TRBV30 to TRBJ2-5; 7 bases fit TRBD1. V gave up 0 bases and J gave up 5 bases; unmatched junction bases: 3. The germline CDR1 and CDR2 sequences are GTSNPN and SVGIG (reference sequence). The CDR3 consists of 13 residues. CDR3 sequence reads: CAWSVEGGETQYF. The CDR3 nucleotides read TGTGCCTGGAGTGTAGAAGGGGGCGAGACCCAGTACTTC.

CDR3 coding DNA: TGTGCCACCAGTGACCTCGGCGGGAGCACAGCCAGTACCCCCAGCTCCTACGAGCAGTACTTC. Residues: CATSDLGGSTASTPSSYEQYF. The V call is TRBV24-1, the J call TRBJ2-7, with TRBD2 matching 7 bases. Germline V CDR1 and CDR2: KGHDR, SFDVKD. CDR3 length equals 21 residues. Trimming took 4 bases from V and 0 from J; bases not matched to a gene: 23.

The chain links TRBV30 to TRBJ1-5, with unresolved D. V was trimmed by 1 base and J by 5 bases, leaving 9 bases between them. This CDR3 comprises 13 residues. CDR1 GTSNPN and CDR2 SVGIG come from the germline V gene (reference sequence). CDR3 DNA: TGTGCCTGGAGTGACTTTAACGATCAGCCCCAGCATTTT. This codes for CAWSDFNDQPQHF.

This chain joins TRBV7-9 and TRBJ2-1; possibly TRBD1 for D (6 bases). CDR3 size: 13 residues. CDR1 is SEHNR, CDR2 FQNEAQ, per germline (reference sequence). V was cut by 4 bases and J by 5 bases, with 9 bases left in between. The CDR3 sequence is CASSSGQNNEQFF. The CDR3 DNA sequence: TGTGCCAGCAGCTCCGGACAGAACAATGAGCAGTTCTTC. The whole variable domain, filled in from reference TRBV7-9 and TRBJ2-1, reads DTGVSQNPRHKITKRGQNVTFRCDPISEHNRLYWYRQTLGQGPEFLTYFQNEAQLEKSRLLSDRFSAERPKGSFSTLEIQRTEQGDSAMYLCASSSGQNNEQFFGPGTRLTVL.

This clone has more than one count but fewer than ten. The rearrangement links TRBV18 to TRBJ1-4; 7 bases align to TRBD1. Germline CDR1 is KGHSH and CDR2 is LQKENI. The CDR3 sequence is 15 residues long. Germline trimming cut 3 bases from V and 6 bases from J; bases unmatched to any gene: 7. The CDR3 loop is CASSPRRGGDEKLFF. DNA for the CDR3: TGTGCCAGCTCACCGCGTCGAGGGGGCGATGAAAAACTGTTTTTT.

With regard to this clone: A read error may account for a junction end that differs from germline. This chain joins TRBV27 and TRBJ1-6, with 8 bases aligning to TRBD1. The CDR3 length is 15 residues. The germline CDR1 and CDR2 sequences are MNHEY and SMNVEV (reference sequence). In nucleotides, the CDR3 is TGTGCCAGCAGGCCGACAGGGGCCTACAATTCACCCCTCCACTTT. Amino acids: CASRPTGAYNSPLHF.

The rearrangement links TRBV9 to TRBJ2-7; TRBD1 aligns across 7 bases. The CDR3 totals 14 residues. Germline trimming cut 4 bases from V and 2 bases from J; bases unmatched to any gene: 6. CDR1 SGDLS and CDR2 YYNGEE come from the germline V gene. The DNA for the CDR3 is TGTGCCAGCAGCTTTATGACAGGGCCCTACGAGCAGTACTTC. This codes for CASSFMTGPYEQYF.

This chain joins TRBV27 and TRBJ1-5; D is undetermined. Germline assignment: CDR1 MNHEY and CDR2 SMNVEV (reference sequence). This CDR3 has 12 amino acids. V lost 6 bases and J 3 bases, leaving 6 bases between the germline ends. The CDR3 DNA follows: TGTGCCAGCAGCTCCCCCAATCAGCCCCAGCATTTT. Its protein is CASSSPNQPQHF.

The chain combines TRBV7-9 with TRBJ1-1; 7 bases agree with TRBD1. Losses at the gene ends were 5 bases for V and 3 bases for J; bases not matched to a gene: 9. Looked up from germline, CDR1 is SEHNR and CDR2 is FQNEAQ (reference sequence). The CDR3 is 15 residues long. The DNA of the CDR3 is TGTGCCAGCAGCCCATCGATAGGGGGCCACACTGAAGCTTTCTTT. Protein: CASSPSIGGHTEAFF.

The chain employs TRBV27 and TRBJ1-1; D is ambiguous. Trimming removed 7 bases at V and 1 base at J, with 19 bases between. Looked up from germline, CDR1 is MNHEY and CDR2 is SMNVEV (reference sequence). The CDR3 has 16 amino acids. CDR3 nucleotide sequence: TGTGCCAGCACAAGATCTCCCAGGTCTTGGAACACTGAAGCTTTCTTT. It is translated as CASTRSPRSWNTEAFF.

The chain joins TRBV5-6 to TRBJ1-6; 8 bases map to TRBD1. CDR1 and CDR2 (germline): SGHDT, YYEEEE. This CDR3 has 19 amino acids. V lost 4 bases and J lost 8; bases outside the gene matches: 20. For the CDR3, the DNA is TGTGCCAGCAGCCGAGGACAGGGTTACTCCTCTAGGTTATATTCACCCCTCCACTTT. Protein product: CASSRGQGYSSRLYSPLHF.

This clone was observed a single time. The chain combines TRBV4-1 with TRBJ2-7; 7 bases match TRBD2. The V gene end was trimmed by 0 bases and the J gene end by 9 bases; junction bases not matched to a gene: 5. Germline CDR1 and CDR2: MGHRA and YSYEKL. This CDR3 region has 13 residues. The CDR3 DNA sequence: TGCGCCAGCAGCCAAGATCGGGGGGTGGTGCAGTACTTC. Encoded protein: CASSQDRGVVQYF.

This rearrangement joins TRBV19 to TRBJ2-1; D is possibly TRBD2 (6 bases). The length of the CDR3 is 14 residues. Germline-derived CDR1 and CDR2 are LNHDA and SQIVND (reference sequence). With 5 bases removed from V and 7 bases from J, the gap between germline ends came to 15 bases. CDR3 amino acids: CASSVRAGYNEQFF. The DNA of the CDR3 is TGTGCCAGTAGTGTGAGGGCGGGGTATAATGAGCAGTTCTTC. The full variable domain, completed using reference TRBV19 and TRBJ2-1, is DGGITQSPKYLFRKEGQNVTLSCEQNLNHDAMYWYRQDPGQGLRLIYYSQIVNDFQKGDIAEGYSVSREKKESFPLTVTSAQKNPTAFYLCASSVRAGYNEQFFGPGTRLTVL.

The CDR3 is CASSHLGQGVLTNEKLFF. CDR3 DNA: TGTGCCAGCAGCCACCTGGGACAGGGGGTCTTGACTAATGAAAAACTGTTTTTT. The V call is TRBV3-1 (or the pseudogene TRBV3-2), the J call TRBJ1-4; the match to TRBD1 covers 11 bases. Germline lookup yields CDR1 LGHDT and CDR2 YNNKEL (reference sequence). The CDR3 loop spans 18 amino acids. V dropped 3 bases and J dropped 2; count of bases not matched to a gene: 8.

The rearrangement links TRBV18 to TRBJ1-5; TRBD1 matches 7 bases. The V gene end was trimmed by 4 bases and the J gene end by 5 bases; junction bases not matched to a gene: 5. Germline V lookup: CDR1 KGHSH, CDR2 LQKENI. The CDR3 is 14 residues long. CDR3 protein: CASSQGAVYQPQHF. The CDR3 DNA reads TGTGCCAGCTCACAGGGGGCAGTTTATCAGCCCCAGCATTTT. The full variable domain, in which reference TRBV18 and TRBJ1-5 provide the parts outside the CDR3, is NAGVMQNPRHLVRRRGQEARLRCSPMKGHSHVYWYRQLPEEGLKFMVYLQKENIIDESGMPKERFSAEFPKEGPSILRIQQVVRGDSAAYFCASSQGAVYQPQHFGDGTRLSIL.

This chain's CDR3 is CASSIRTGSMNTEAFF. As DNA, the CDR3 is TGTGCCAGTAGTATCCGGACAGGTTCCATGAACACTGAAGCTTTCTTT. The V call is TRBV19, the J call TRBJ1-1; the match to TRBD1 covers 7 bases. The CDR3 runs to 16 residues. Germline assignment: CDR1 LNHDA and CDR2 SQIVND (reference sequence). With V trimmed by 3 bases and J by 0 bases, 7 bases remained unmatched.